This T cell receptor (beta chain) is drawn from a study of shared clonotypes between healthy human individuals. Study summary: The plates for each donor numbered three CD4 naive, three CD4 memory, two CD8 naive and one CD8 memory.

The CDR3 runs to 13 residues. The germline CDR1 and CDR2 sequences are MNHNS and SASEGT. V was cut by 6 bases and J by 3 bases, with 12 bases left in between. On this clone: Its antigen is currently unknown. This CDR3 is also generated by other DNA sequences in the sample.

Study-level points and caveats: Limited genetic and exposure-history diversity came from having few donors.

The run depth of the assay was deep. The sorted-subset replicate PCRs were given 150 to 250 ng DNA, which is about 29,000 T cell genomes. Profiled with immunoSEQ multiplex PCR; TCRdb holds only in-frame clones, not every one. The table includes some 2,500,000 clones, under 95% detected once. V and J are TRBV6-1 and TRBJ2-7, with a weak D call TRBD1 (6 bases). The TCR comes from a man between 18 and 29 years old in good health. Some clones in this sample may be carry-over from other donors' samples. The sample consisted of naive CD4+ T cells from PBMCs. Specified subset: CD45RA+ positively selected. The CDR3 DNA sequence: TGTGCCAGCAGGGAGACAGGCAGCTACGAGCAGTACTTC. Its protein is CASRETGSYEQYF.